The present entry profiles one T cell receptor beta chain with its context. This CDR3 is 13 amino acids long. In germline, CDR1 is MNHEY, CDR2 SVGAGI. V shed 5 bases, J shed 3 bases, and the junction held 4 bases outside the gene matches. The data originate from a study of control samples from healthy donors and cancer patients. Libraries were prepared by immunoSEQ multiplex PCR; TCRdb keeps only in-frame clonotypes and omits some of them. The sample lists some 150,000 clones; about 93% were seen once. The V and J genes are TRBV6-5 and TRBJ2-7, with 7 bases that match TRBD1. The receptor comes from a man aged 55 to 70 with colorectal cancer. Sequencing input: PBMCs. Here the CDR3 DNA reads TGTGCCAGCAGTCGGGACAGCCACTACGAGCAGTACTTC. Its protein product is CASSRDSHYEQYF.